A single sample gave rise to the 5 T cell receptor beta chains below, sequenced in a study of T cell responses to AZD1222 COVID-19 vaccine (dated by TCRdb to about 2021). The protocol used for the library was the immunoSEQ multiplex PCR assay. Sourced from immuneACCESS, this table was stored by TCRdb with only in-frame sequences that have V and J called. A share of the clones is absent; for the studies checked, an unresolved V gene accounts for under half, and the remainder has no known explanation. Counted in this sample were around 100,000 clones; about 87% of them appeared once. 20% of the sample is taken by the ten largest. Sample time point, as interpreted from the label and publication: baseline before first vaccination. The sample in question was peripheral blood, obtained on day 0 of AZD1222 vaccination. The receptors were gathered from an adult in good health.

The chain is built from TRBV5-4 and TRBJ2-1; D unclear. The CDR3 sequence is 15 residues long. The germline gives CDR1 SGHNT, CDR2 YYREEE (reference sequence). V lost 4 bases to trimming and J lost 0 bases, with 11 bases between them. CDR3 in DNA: TGTGCCAGCAGCGTAAGCTTGAGCTCCTACAATGAGCAGTTCTTC. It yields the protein CASSVSLSSYNEQFF.

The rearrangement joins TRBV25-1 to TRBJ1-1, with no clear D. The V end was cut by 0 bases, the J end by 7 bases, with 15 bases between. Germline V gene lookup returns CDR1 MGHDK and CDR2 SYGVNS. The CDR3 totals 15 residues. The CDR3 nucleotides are TGTGCCAGCAGTGAATATCGGCTTGGCGGGAGTGAAGCTTTCTTT. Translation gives CASSEYRLGGSEAFF. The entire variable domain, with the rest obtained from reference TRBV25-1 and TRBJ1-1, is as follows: EADIYQTPRYLVIGTGKKITLECSQTMGHDKMYWYQQDPGMELHLIHYSYGVNSTEKGDLSSESTVSRIRTEHFPLTLESARPSHTSQYLCASSEYRLGGSEAFFGQGTRLTVV.

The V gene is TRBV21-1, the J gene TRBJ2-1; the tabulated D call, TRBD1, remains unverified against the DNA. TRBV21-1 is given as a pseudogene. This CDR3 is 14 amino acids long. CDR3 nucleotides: TGTGCCAGCAGCAAAGTGGGACACGACAATGAGCAGTTCTTC. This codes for CASSKVGHDNEQFF.

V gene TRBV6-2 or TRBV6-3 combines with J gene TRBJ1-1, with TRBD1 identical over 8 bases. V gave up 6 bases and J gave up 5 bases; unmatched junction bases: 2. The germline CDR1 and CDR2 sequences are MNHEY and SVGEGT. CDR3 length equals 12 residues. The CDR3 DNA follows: TGTGCCAGCAGCCACAGGGGGACTGAAGCTTTCTTT. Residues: CASSHRGTEAFF.

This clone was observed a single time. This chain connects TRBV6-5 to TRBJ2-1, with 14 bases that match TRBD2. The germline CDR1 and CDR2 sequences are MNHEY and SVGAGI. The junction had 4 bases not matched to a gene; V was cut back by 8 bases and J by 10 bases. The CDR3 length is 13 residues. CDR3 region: CASAGLAGVEQFF. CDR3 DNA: TGTGCCAGCGCGGGACTAGCGGGAGTAGAGCAGTTCTTC.